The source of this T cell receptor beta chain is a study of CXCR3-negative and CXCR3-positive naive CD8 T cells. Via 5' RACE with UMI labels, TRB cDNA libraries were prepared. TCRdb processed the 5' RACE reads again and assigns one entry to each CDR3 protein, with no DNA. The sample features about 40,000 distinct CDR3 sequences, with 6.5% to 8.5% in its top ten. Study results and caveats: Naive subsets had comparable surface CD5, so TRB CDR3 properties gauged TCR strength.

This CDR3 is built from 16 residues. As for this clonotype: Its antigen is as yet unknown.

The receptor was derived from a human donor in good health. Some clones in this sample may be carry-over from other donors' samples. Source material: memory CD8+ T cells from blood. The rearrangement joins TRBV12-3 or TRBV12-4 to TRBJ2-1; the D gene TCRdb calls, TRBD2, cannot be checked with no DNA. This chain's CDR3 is CASSLGPSGGYNEQFF.